Listed here is a single T cell receptor beta chain. Per the authors' pipeline: How many nucleated cells were present was estimated from reference gene primer amplification. TCRdb's copy holds only in-frame clones and misses some; the assay was immunoSEQ multiplex PCR. V and J calls and clone size are those listed in that table; D and trimming were worked out from the DNA. The profile covers 35,000 to 55,000 clones, with over 75% appearing a single time and 10% to 15% taken by the ten largest. The sample is drawn from a study of blood T cell repertoires in COVID-19. Study as a whole: T cells, B-cell-depleted T cells, or PBMCs provided the cDNA or gDNA that served as material.

The specimen was peripheral blood. The receptor was isolated from a human donor in a cohort sampled during active COVID-19.

CDR3 DNA: TGCGCCAGCAGCTTGGTTCTAGCGGGGAAATACGAGCAGTACTTC. Encoded protein: CASSLVLAGKYEQYF. The rearrangement links TRBV5-1 to TRBJ2-7; TRBD2 matches 9 bases. V lost 0 bases to trimming and J lost 4 bases; unmatched junction nucleotides: 5. Germline-derived CDR1 and CDR2 are SGHRS and YFSETQ. This CDR3 region has 15 residues.